The sample holds a few counts of the clone carrying this T cell receptor beta chain. Its antigen is currently unknown. This sample is drawn from a study of T cells after yellow fever vaccination. Study results and limitations: The appearance of a small share of clonotypes in both CD4 and CD8 compartments was observed. The presence of abundant clonotypes contaminating from the bulk population was possible in FACS-sorted repertoires.

Germline lookup yields CDR1 KGHSH and CDR2 LQKENI. V lost 4 bases and J lost 5, with 17 bases in between. This CDR3 is 15 amino acids long. TCR cDNA was made by 5'RACE template switching, adding a universal primer site and UMIs. TCRdb reprocessed the 5' RACE reads with MiXCR, giving one entry per CDR3 protein. The table records roughly 260,000 distinct CDR3 sequences, under 15% of them present only once. Material: CD4+ T cells sorted from PBMCs, obtained 45 days after the yellow fever booster vaccination. This sequence was found in a man under 40 who received the YFV17D yellow fever vaccine. The rearrangement joins TRBV18 to TRBJ1-1, with TRBD1 as a possible D gene (5 bases). CDR3 region: CASSRAALGGTEAFF. CDR3 nucleotides: TGTGCCAGCTCACGGGCGGCGCTCGGGGGGACTGAAGCTTTCTTT. The full variable domain, in which reference TRBV18 and TRBJ1-1 provide the parts outside the CDR3, is NAGVMQNPRHLVRRRGQEARLRCSPMKGHSHVYWYRQLPEEGLKFMVYLQKENIIDESGMPKERFSAEFPKEGPSILRIQQVVRGDSAAYFCASSRAALGGTEAFFGQGTRLTVV.